These T cell receptor beta chains were read from a single sample in a study of CD8 T cells in ankylosing spondylitis. TCRdb re-called the 5' RACE reads through MiXCR, storing one row per CDR3 protein. The profile shows about 270,000 distinct CDR3 sequences, roughly a third of them singletons. Sequenced input: blood, either unsorted or a sorted T cell fraction (not recorded which). The receptors originated from a male donor with ankylosing spondylitis or in good health (not recorded which). Both conserved end residues are part of each CDR3. Each record gives: V gene, J gene, D gene, clone size, CDR3 protein, CDR3 DNA. D genes are given only for firm matches. Clone size is not always given. Where it is, it says once, few, many or a class for expanded clones.

TRBV29-1	TRBJ2-1	NA	few	CSVEELTRFPYNEQFF	TGCAGCGTTGAAGAACTGACTCGTTTCCCCTACAATGAGCAGTTCTTC
TRBV6-5	TRBJ2-1	NA	NA	CASRLQGRGNEQFF	TGTGCCAGCAGGTTACAGGGAAGGGGTAATGAGCAGTTCTTC
TRBV20-1	TRBJ2-3	TRBD2	NA	CSAPPASGETDTQYF	TGCAGTGCTCCCCCGGCTAGCGGGGAAACAGATACGCAGTATTTT
TRBV6-5	TRBJ1-1	NA	few	CASSYLGWTEAFF	TGTGCCAGCAGTTATCTTGGGTGGACTGAAGCTTTCTTT
TRBV4-2	TRBJ2-2	NA	few	CASSQDRNTGELFF	TGTGCCAGCAGCCAAGACAGGAACACCGGGGAGCTGTTTTTT
TRBV20-1	TRBJ2-1	NA	NA	CSAVQGNEQFF	TGCAGTGCTGTACAAGGGAATGAGCAGTTCTTC
TRBV7-2	TRBJ2-1	TRBD2	few	CASSPIAGGVNEQFF	TGTGCCAGCAGCCCCATAGCGGGGGGGGTCAATGAGCAGTTCTTC
TRBV6-5	TRBJ2-7	TRBD1	NA	CASSYSKQGRHEQYF	TGTGCCAGCAGTTACTCGAAACAGGGGAGACACGAGCAGTACTTC
TRBV6-1	TRBJ2-7	TRBD2	NA	CASSEAWPAGLSYEQYF	TGTGCCAGCAGTGAAGCATGGCCAGCGGGGCTCTCCTACGAGCAGTACTTC
TRBV12-3/TRBV12-4	TRBJ2-7	NA	NA	CASSSGLGEQYF	TGTGCCAGCAGCTCAGGTTTAGGCGAGCAGTACTTC
TRBV19	TRBJ2-1	TRBD1	few	CASSAGTVPYEQFF	TGTGCCAGTAGCGCCGGGACAGTTCCTTATGAGCAGTTCTTC
TRBV5-1	TRBJ2-3	NA	few	CASSREGDRDTQYF	TGCGCCAGCAGTAGGGAGGGGGATAGAGATACGCAGTATTTT
TRBV10-3	TRBJ1-6	NA	few	CAISDGGLIAPLHF	TGTGCCATCAGTGACGGCGGTCTTATCGCACCCCTCCACTTT
TRBV12-3/TRBV12-4	TRBJ2-3	NA	NA	CASSNVAVSTDTQYF	TGTGCCAGCAGCAATGTGGCTGTTAGCACAGATACGCAGTATTTT
TRBV20-1	TRBJ2-2	TRBD1	few	CSASRTGSGELFF	TGCAGTGCTTCCCGGACAGGGTCCGGGGAGCTGTTTTTT
TRBV6-7	TRBJ1-1	NA	NA	CASSDGRGAHPRAFF	TGTGCCAGCAGTGACGGAAGGGGGGCTCATCCGCGAGCTTTCTTT
TRBV12-3/TRBV12-4	TRBJ2-1	NA	NA	CASSLDTRWEQFF	TGTGCCAGCAGTTTGGACACGCGGTGGGAGCAGTTCTTC
TRBV20-1	TRBJ1-2	NA	NA	CSAIADFSDYGYTF	TGCAGTGCTATTGCGGACTTTTCGGACTATGGCTACACCTTC
TRBV27	TRBJ2-7	NA	NA	CASGGRRGNSYEQYF	TGTGCCAGCGGGGGGCGCAGGGGCAACTCCTACGAGCAGTACTTC
TRBV5-5	TRBJ2-3	TRBD2	many	CASSLGRPGLASTDTQYF	TGTGCCAGCAGCTTAGGACGTCCGGGACTAGCTAGCACAGATACGCAGTATTTT
TRBV20-1	TRBJ2-3	NA	few	CSARNLRTDTQYF	TGCAGTGCTAGGAACTTGCGCACAGATACGCAGTATTTT
TRBV20-1	TRBJ2-7	NA	few	CSARDWAGNEQYF	TGCAGTGCTAGAGATTGGGCGGGCAACGAGCAGTACTTC
TRBV20-1	TRBJ2-6	NA	NA	CPQADGSGANVLTF	TGCCCCCAGGCGGACGGCTCTGGGGCCAACGTCCTGACTTTC
TRBV5-1	TRBJ2-7	NA	few	CASSLNSLGEQYF	TGCGCCAGCAGCTTGAATAGTCTAGGCGAGCAGTACTTC
TRBV9	TRBJ2-3	NA	NA	CASSPRGDTRDTQYF	TGTGCCAGCAGCCCCCGAGGGGACACGAGAGATACGCAGTATTTT
TRBV5-1	TRBJ2-7	NA	NA	CASRPQADEQYF	TGCGCCAGCAGACCCCAGGCGGACGAGCAGTACTTC
TRBV10-3	TRBJ2-1	NA	few	CAISKLGPTYNEQFF	TGTGCCATCAGTAAACTAGGGCCAACCTACAATGAGCAGTTCTTC
TRBV12-3/TRBV12-4	TRBJ2-5	NA	NA	CASASGRTYQETQYF	TGTGCCAGCGCCAGCGGACGGACGTACCAAGAGACCCAGTACTTC
TRBV28	TRBJ2-6	NA	NA	CAMKTGEGVLTF	TGTGCCATGAAGACAGGGGAGGGCGTCCTGACTTTC
TRBV9	TRBJ2-7	NA	few	CASSPQDSHYEQYF	TGTGCCAGCAGCCCCCAGGACAGCCACTACGAGCAGTACTTC
TRBV29-1	TRBJ2-7	TRBD1	NA	CSVTHRGMFYEQYF	TGCAGCGTCACCCACAGGGGAATGTTCTACGAGCAGTACTTC
TRBV4-2	TRBJ2-3	NA	NA	CASSPVGGQADTQYF	TGTGCCAGCAGCCCAGTGGGGGGCCAGGCAGATACGCAGTATTTT
TRBV12-3/TRBV12-4	TRBJ2-1	TRBD2	NA	CASSSTSGVGNEQFF	TGTGCCAGCAGTTCAACTAGCGGGGTAGGCAATGAGCAGTTCTTC
TRBV7-2	TRBJ2-7	NA	many	CASSRYREPYEQYF	TGTGCCAGCAGCCGCTACAGGGAACCCTACGAGCAGTACTTC
TRBV12-3/TRBV12-4	TRBJ2-7	NA	NA	CASSPSDYEQYF	TGTGCCAGCAGTCCAAGTGACTACGAGCAGTACTTC
TRBV7-6	TRBJ2-3	NA	NA	CASSPGLPYTDTQYF	TGTGCCAGCAGCCCTGGACTACCGTACACAGATACGCAGTATTTT
TRBV5-6	TRBJ2-1	NA	NA	CASSPHGRQAVDEQFF	TGTGCCAGCAGCCCCCACGGCAGACAGGCTGTAGATGAGCAGTTCTTC